Shown below are 8 T cell receptor beta chains from a single sample sequenced in a study of T cell repertoires in cytomegalovirus infection. In TCRdb, the reads were re-called with MiXCR into one record per CDR3 protein. Of around 250,000 distinct CDR3 sequences listed, over 15% were seen once; the top ten hold roughly 45%. The source material was CD8+ T cells from PBMCs. The receptors derive from a human donor in good health (CMV status not recorded). Some clones in this sample may be carry-over from other donors' samples.

The chain combines TRBV5-6 with TRBJ1-1, with D perhaps matching TRBD1 (6 bases). V gave up 1 base and J gave up 5 bases, with 18 bases separating them. CDR3 length: 16 residues. The germline gives CDR1 SGHDT, CDR2 YYEEEE. The CDR3 region has the DNA TGTGCCAGCAGCTTGTCGGGACGGGGGGCGAGGACTGAAGCTTTCTTT. This gives the protein CASSLSGRGARTEAFF. The complete variable domain, with remaining parts taken from reference TRBV5-6 and TRBJ1-1, reads DAGVTQSPTHLIKTRGQQVTLRCSPKSGHDTVSWYQQALGQGPQFIFQYYEEEERQRGNFPDRFSGHQFPNYSSELNVNALLLGDSALYLCASSLSGRGARTEAFFGQGTRLTVV.

This clonotype was detected only a few times. CDR3 sequence reads: CASGLNRSGEQYF. Here the CDR3 DNA reads TGTGCTAGTGGTTTGAACAGGTCTGGGGAGCAGTACTTC. The chain links TRBV12-5 to TRBJ2-7; a possible D gene is TRBD1 (5 bases). The CDR3 loop spans 13 amino acids. The V and J ends lost 2 bases and 7 bases respectively, with 12 bases between them. Germline assignment: CDR1 LGHNT and CDR2 FRNRAP. The whole variable domain, filled in from reference TRBV12-5 and TRBJ2-7, reads DARVTQTPRHKVTEMGQEVTMRCQPILGHNTVFWYRQTMMQGLELLAYFRNRAPLDDSGMPKDRFSAEMPDATLATLKIQPSEPRDSAVYFCASGLNRSGEQYFGPGTRLTVT.

This clonotype was observed many times. The chain recombines TRBV6-2 or TRBV6-3 with TRBJ1-2; unclear D gene. CDR3 length: 17 amino acids. Germline CDR1 and CDR2: MNHEY and SVGEGT. V gave up 0 bases and J gave up 7 bases, with 21 bases separating them. CDR3 sequence: CASSYSLPETLNAGYTF. CDR3 nucleotides: TGTGCCAGCAGTTACTCACTCCCGGAGACACTTAACGCTGGCTACACCTTC.

The chain joins TRBV28 to TRBJ1-5; TRBD1 agrees at 7 bases. Looked up from germline, CDR1 is MDHEN and CDR2 is SYDVKM. The trim removed 3 bases at V and 0 bases at J, leaving 8 bases unmatched. The CDR3 consists of 17 residues. The DNA for the CDR3 is TGTGCCAGCAGTTTTGAGGGGACAGCCTATAGCAATCAGCCCCAGCATTTT. Its protein product is CASSFEGTAYSNQPQHF.

There are many counts of this clonotype. The chain recombines TRBV7-9 with TRBJ1-5; D gene uncertain. The CDR3 is 15 residues long. Trimming cost V 4 bases and J 4 bases, with 14 bases left between them. In germline, CDR1 is SEHNR, CDR2 FQNEAQ (reference sequence). The DNA for the CDR3 is TGTGCCAGCAGCTCCCTACCGGGCCCTAATCAGCCCCAGCATTTT. This gives the protein CASSSLPGPNQPQHF.

J is TRBJ2-3 and V is TRBV7-9, with TRBD2 matching 9 bases. From germline, CDR1 is SEHNR and CDR2 FQNEAQ (reference sequence). Trimming at V came to 7 bases and at J to 3 bases, leaving 5 bases not matched to a gene. The CDR3 sequence is 14 residues long. CDR3 in amino acids: CASMRGGLTDTQYF. The CDR3 DNA follows: TGTGCCAGCATGCGGGGGGGCCTAACAGATACGCAGTATTTT.

This clonotype occurred many times. This chain uses TRBV4-1 with TRBJ2-7; 7 positions match TRBD2. The CDR3 length is 14 residues. Unmatched junction bases numbered 2, after V lost 1 base and J lost 2 bases. Germline V gene data show CDR1 as MGHRA and CDR2 as YSYEKL. The CDR3 region is CASSQGGGAYEQYF. For the CDR3, the DNA is TGCGCCAGCAGCCAAGGGGGGGGTGCCTACGAGCAGTACTTC.

This clonotype was detected only a few times. The chain links TRBV12-3 or TRBV12-4 to TRBJ2-3, with 11 bases that match TRBD2. The CDR3 runs 14 residues. Losses at the gene ends were 6 bases for V and 4 bases for J; bases not matched to a gene: 3. CDR3: CASSQLAGADTQYF. Here the CDR3 DNA reads TGTGCCAGCAGCCAACTAGCGGGGGCAGATACGCAGTATTTT.